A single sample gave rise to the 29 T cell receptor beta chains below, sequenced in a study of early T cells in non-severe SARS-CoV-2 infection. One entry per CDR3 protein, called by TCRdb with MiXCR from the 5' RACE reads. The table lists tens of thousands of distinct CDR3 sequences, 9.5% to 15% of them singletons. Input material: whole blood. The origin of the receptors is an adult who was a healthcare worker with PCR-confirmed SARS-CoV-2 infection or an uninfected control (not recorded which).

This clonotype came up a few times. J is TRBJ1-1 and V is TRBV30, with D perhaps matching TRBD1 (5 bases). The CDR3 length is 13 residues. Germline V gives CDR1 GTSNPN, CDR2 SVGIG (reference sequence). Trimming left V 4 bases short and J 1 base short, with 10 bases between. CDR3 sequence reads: CAWTKDRNTEAFF. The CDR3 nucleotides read TGTGCCTGGACCAAAGACAGGAACACTGAAGCTTTCTTT.

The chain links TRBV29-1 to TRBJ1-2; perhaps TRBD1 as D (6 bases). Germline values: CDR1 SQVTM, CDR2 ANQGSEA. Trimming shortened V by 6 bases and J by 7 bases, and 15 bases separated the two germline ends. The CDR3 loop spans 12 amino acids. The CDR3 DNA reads TGCAGCGTAATGACAGGATTTGGTGGCTACACCTTC. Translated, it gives CSVMTGFGGYTF.

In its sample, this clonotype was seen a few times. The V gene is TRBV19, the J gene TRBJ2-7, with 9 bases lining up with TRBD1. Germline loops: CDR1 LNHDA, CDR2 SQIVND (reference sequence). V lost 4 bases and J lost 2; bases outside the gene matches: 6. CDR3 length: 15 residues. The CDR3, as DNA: TGTGCCAGTAGTAGGCCGGGACAGGGCCCCTACGAGCAGTACTTC. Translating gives CASSRPGQGPYEQYF. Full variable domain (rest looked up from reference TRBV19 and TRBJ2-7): DGGITQSPKYLFRKEGQNVTLSCEQNLNHDAMYWYRQDPGQGLRLIYYSQIVNDFQKGDIAEGYSVSREKKESFPLTVTSAQKNPTAFYLCASSRPGQGPYEQYFGPGTRLTVT.

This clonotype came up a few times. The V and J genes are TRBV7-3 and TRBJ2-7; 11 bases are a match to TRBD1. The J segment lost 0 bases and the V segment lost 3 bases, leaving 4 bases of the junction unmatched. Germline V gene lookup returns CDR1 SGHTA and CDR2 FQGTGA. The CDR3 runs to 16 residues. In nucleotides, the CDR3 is TGTGCCAGCAGCTTCAGCGGGACAGGGGGCTCCTACGAGCAGTACTTC. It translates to CASSFSGTGGSYEQYF.

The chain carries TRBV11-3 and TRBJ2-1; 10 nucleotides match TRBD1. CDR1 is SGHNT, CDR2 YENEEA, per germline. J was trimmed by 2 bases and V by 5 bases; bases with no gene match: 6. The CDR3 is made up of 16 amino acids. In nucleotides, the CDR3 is TGTGCCAGCAGCCCCGCGGGACAGGGGACCTACAATGAGCAGTTCTTC. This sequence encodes CASSPAGQGTYNEQFF.

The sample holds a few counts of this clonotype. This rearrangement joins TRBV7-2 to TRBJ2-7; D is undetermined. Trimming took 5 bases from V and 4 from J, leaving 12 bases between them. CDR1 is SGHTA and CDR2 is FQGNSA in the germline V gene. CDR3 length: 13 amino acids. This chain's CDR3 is CASSLTSRYEQYF. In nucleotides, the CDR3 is TGTGCCAGCAGCCTTACCTCCCGGTACGAGCAGTACTTC.

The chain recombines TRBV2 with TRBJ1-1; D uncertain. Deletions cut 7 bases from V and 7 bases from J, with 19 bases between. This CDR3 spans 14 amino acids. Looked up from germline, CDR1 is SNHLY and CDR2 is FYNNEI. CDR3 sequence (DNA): TGTGCCAGCACCAAACATTGGGGTTCCGGTGAAGCTTTCTTT. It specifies CASTKHWGSGEAFF.

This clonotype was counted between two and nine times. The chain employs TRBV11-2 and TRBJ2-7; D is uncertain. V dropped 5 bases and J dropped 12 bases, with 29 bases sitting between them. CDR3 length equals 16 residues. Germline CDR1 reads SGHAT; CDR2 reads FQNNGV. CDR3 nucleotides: TGTGCCAGCAGCCGTCATCAGCTGCAGGAAAGGGTTCTTTGGTACTTC. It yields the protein CASSRHQLQERVLWYF.

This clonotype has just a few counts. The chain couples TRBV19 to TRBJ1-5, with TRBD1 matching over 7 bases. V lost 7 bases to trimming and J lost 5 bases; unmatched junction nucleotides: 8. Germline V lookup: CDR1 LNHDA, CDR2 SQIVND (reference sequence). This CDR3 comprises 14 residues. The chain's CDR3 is CASMDRNLYQPQHF. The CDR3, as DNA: TGTGCCAGTATGGACAGGAATTTGTATCAGCCCCAGCATTTT.

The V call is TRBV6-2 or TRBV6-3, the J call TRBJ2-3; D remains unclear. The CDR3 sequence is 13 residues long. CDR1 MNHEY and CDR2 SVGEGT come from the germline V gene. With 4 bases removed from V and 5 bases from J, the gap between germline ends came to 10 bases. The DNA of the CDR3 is TGTGCCAGCAGTTTCTACCCACAAGATACGCAGTATTTT. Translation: CASSFYPQDTQYF.

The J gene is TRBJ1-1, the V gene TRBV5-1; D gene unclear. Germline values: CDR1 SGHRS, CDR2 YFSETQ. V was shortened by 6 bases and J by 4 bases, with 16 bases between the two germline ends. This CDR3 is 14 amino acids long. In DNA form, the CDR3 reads TGCGCCAGCACCCTGCTAGGGTCGGCCACTGAAGCTTTCTTT. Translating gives CASTLLGSATEAFF. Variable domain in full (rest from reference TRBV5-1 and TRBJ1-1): KAGVTQTPRYLIKTRGQQVTLSCSPISGHRSVSWYQQTPGQGLQFLFEYFSETQRNKGNFPGRFSGRQFSNSRSEMNVSTLELGDSALYLCASTLLGSATEAFFGQGTRLTVV.

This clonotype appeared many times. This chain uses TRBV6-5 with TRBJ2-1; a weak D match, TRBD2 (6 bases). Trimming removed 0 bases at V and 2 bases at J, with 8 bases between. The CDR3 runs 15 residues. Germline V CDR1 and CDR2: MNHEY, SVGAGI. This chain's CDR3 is CASSYSTGAYNEQFF. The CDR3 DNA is TGTGCCAGCAGTTACTCGACGGGGGCCTACAATGAGCAGTTCTTC.

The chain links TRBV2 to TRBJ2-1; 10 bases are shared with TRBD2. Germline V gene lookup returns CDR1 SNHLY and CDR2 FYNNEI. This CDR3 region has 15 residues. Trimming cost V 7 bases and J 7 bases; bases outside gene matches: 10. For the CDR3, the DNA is TGTGCCAGCACCTTCGGAAGCGGGAGGGGTAATGAGCAGTTCTTC. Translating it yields CASTFGSGRGNEQFF.

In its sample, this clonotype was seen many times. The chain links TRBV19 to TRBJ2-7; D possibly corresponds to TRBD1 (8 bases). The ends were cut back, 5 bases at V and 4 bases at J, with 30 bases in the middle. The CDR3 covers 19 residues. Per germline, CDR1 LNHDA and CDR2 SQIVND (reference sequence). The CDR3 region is CASSPRTGSRPSGLYEQYF. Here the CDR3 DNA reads TGTGCCAGTAGTCCTCGGACAGGGTCCCGGCCTAGCGGACTTTACGAGCAGTACTTC.

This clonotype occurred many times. Here the CDR3 reads CSASQRVSGTDTQYF. The CDR3 coding sequence is TGCAGTGCTAGCCAGAGAGTGTCTGGCACAGATACGCAGTATTTT. V gene TRBV20-1 combines with J gene TRBJ2-3; D uncertain. The germline V gene encodes CDR1 DFQATT and CDR2 SNEGSKA (reference sequence). This CDR3 is 15 amino acids long. Trimming shortened V by 3 bases and J by 1 base, and 14 bases separated the two germline ends.

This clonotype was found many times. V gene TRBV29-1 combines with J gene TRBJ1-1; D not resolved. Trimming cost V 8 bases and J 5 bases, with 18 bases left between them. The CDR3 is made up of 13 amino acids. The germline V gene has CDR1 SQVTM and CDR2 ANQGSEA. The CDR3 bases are TGCAGCTCCAGGACGGATCCGCGGACTGAAGCTTTCTTT. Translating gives CSSRTDPRTEAFF. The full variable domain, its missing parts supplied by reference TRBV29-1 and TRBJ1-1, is SAVISQKPSRDICQRGTSLTIQCQVDSQVTMMFWYRQQPGQSLTLIATANQGSEATYESGFVIDKFPISRPNLTFSTLTVSNMSPEDSSIYLCSSRTDPRTEAFFGQGTRLTVV.

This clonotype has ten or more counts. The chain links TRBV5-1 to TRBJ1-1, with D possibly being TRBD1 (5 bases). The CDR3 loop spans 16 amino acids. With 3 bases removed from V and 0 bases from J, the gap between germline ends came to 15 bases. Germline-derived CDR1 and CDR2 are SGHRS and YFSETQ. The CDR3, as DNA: TGCGCCAGCAGCTCGGACGGGGGTTGGATGAACACTGAAGCTTTCTTT. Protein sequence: CASSSDGGWMNTEAFF.

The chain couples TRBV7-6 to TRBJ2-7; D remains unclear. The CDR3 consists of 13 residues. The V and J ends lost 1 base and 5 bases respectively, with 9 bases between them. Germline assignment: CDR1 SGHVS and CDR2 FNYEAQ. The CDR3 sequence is CASSLEIRHEQYF. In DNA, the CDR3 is TGTGCCAGCAGCTTAGAAATTCGGCACGAGCAGTACTTC.

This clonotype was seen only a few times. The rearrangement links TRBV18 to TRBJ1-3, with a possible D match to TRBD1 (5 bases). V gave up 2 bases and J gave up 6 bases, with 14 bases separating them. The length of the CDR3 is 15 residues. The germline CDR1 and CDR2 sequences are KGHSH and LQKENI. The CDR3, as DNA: TGTGCCAGCTCACCATGGGGACCAAAGGAAAACACCATATATTTT. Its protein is CASSPWGPKENTIYF.

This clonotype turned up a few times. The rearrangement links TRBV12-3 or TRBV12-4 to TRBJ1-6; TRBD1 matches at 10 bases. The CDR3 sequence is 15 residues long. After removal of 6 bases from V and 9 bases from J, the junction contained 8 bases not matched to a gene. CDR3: CASSSRDRGPSPLHF. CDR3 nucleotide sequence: TGTGCCAGCAGCTCCAGGGACAGGGGCCCTTCACCCCTCCACTTT.

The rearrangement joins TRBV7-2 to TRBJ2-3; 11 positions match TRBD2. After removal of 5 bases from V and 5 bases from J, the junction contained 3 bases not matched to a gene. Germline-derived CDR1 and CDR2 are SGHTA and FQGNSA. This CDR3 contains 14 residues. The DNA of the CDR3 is TGTGCCAGCAGCCCCACTAGCGGGGGAGATACGCAGTATTTT. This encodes CASSPTSGGDTQYF. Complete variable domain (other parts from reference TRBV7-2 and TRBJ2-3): GAGVSQSPSNKVTEKGKDVELRCDPISGHTALYWYRQSLGQGLEFLIYFQGNSAPDKSGLPSDRFSAERTGGSVSTLTIQRTQQEDSAVYLCASSPTSGGDTQYFGPGTRLTVL.

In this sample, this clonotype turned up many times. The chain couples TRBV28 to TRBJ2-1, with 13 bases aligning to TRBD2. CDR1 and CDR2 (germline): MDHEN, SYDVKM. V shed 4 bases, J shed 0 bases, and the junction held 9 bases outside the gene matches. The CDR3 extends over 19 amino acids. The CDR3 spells CASSSPGLAGTSSYNEQFF. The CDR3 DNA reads TGTGCCAGCAGTTCTCCGGGACTAGCGGGAACGAGCTCCTACAATGAGCAGTTCTTC.

CDR3 in DNA: TGTGCCAGCAGCTTAACAGCGGGAGACGTTTTAATGCCGATCGCGGGTACGCAGTATTTT. Its translation is CASSLTAGDVLMPIAGTQYF. The genes are TRBV7-2 and TRBJ2-3; 8 bases agree with TRBD2. CDR1 is SGHTA, CDR2 FQGNSA, per germline. The CDR3 is 20 amino acids. The V gene end was trimmed by 2 bases and the J gene end by 8 bases; junction bases not matched to a gene: 24.

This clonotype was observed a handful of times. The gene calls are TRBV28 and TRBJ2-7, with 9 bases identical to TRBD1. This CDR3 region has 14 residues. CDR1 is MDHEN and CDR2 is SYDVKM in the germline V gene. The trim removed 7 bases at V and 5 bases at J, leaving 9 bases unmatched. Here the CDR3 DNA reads TGTGCCAGCACCGGTGGGACAGGGAGGAACGAGCAGTACTTC. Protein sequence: CASTGGTGRNEQYF.

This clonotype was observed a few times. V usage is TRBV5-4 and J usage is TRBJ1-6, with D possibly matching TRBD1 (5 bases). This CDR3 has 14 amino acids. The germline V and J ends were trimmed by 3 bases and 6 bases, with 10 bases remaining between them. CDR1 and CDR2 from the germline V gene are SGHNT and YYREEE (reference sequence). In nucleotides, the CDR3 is TGTGCCAGCAGCTCCGACAGTCTTAATTCACCCCTCCACTTT. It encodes CASSSDSLNSPLHF.

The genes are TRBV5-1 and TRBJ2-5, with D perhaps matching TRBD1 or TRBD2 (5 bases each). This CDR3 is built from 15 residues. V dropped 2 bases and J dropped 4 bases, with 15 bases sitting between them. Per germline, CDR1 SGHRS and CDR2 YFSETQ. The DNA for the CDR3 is TGCGCCAGCAGCTTCGAAGGGGCTAGCCGAGAGACCCAGTACTTC. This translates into CASSFEGASRETQYF. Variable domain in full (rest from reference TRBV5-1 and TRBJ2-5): KAGVTQTPRYLIKTRGQQVTLSCSPISGHRSVSWYQQTPGQGLQFLFEYFSETQRNKGNFPGRFSGRQFSNSRSEMNVSTLELGDSALYLCASSFEGASRETQYFGPGTRLLVL.

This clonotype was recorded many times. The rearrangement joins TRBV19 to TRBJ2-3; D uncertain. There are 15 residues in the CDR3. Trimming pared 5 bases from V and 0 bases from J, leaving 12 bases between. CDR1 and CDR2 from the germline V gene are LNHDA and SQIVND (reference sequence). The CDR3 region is CASSSGPSSTDTQYF. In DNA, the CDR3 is TGTGCCAGTAGTTCCGGACCCTCTAGCACAGATACGCAGTATTTT.

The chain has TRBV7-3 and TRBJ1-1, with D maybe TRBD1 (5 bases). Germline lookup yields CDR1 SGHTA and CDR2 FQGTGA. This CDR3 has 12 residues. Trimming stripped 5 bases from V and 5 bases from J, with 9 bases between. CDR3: CASSQGGTEAFF. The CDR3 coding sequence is TGTGCCAGCAGCCAGGGTGGAACTGAAGCTTTCTTT.

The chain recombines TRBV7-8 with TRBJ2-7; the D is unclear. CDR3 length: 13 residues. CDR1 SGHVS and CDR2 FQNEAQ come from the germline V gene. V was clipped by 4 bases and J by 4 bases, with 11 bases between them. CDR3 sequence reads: CASSSPPLYEQYF. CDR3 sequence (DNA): TGTGCCAGCAGCTCCCCGCCTCTATACGAGCAGTACTTC.